These 30 T cell receptor beta chains came from one sample sequenced in a study of blood T cells in healthy people across ages. Then a second PCR, running roughly 7 to 11 cycles, was carried out with a sample-barcoded 5' primer and a J-beta primer mix. TCRdb processed the 5' RACE reads anew with MiXCR; each CDR3 protein has one entry. The sample consists of 1.8 million or so distinct CDR3 sequences, approximately 40% of them appearing once. Sequencing was done on a sample of blood. Receptors were obtained from a human donor in good health.

This chain links TRBV6-2 or TRBV6-3 with TRBJ2-1, with D hard to call. Between the trimmed V and J ends, which lost 10 bases and 0 bases, there was a span of 13 bases. This CDR3 has 14 amino acids. Germline V CDR1 and CDR2: MNHEY, SVGEGT. As DNA, the CDR3 is TGTGCCACACTAACTTGGGGCTCCTACAATGAGCAGTTCTTC. Protein: CATLTWGSYNEQFF.

This chain joins TRBV20-1 and TRBJ2-7; D may be TRBD1 (6 bases). Between the trimmed V and J ends, which lost 1 base and 5 bases, there was a span of 21 bases. The CDR3 spans 16 residues. The germline gives CDR1 DFQATT, CDR2 SNEGSKA (reference sequence). The CDR3 here is CSARALRQGNRDEQYF. The CDR3 DNA reads as TGCAGTGCTAGAGCCCTACGGCAGGGGAATAGGGACGAGCAGTACTTC.

This clonotype was counted ten times or more. The chain combines TRBV5-1 with TRBJ2-2; D unresolved. The CDR3 runs to 14 residues. Trimming removed 0 bases from V and 8 bases from J, with 11 bases in between. Germline values: CDR1 SGHRS, CDR2 YFSETQ. The CDR3: CASSLAPESGELFF. CDR3 nucleotides: TGCGCCAGCAGCTTGGCCCCGGAGTCGGGGGAGCTGTTTTTT.

The V gene is TRBV9, the J gene TRBJ2-3; D call uncertain. Trimming took off 1 base at V and 2 bases at J, with 8 bases between the two ends. The CDR3 runs to 14 residues. Germline V gene lookup returns CDR1 SGDLS and CDR2 YYNGEE. The CDR3 nucleotides are TGTGCCAGCAGCGTACGACGGTACACAGATACGCAGTATTTT. Translating it yields CASSVRRYTDTQYF.

The chain uses TRBV29-1 and TRBJ2-1; D perhaps matches TRBD1 (5 bases). CDR1 SQVTM and CDR2 ANQGSEA come from the germline V gene. With 5 bases removed from V and 3 bases from J, the gap between germline ends came to 8 bases. The CDR3 spans 12 residues. The CDR3 loop reads CSVQDNYNEQFF. CDR3 in DNA: TGCAGCGTTCAGGACAACTACAATGAGCAGTTCTTC.

The DNA for the CDR3 is TGTGCCAGCAGCTTAGAGTTCCAGGAAGATGGCTACACCTTC. It codes for CASSLEFQEDGYTF. This rearrangement joins TRBV7-2 to TRBJ1-2; D is unclear. The germline gives CDR1 SGHTA, CDR2 FQGNSA. This CDR3 has 14 amino acids. The V and J ends lost 1 base and 6 bases respectively, with 12 bases between them.

This clonotype showed up just a few times. The rearrangement uses TRBV7-7 and TRBJ2-1; 8 positions agree with TRBD1. V shed 8 bases and J 8 bases; nucleotides not matched to a gene: 14. The CDR3 has 15 residues. Germline V gene sequence: CDR1 SSHAT, CDR2 FNYEAQ (reference sequence). The CDR3 DNA sequence: TGTGCCAGCCGCGACCGGGACAGGTTAACCGATGAGCAGTTCTTC. This codes for CASRDRDRLTDEQFF.

The chain has TRBV7-9 and TRBJ2-7; D is ambiguous. Germline loops: CDR1 SEHNR, CDR2 FQNEAQ (reference sequence). CDR3 length: 12 amino acids. Between the trimmed V and J ends, which lost 8 bases and 2 bases, there was a span of 10 bases. In nucleotides, the CDR3 is TGTGCCAGCCAGATTACCCCCTACGAGCAGTACTTC. Protein: CASQITPYEQYF.

J is TRBJ1-5 and V is TRBV6-1, with no clear D. The CDR3 runs 16 residues. CDR1 is MNHNS and CDR2 is SASEGT in the germline V gene. V dropped 2 bases and J dropped 3 bases, with 14 bases sitting between them. The DNA for the CDR3 is TGTGCCAGCAGTGAACGGGCTACGGGCCACAATCAGCCCCAGCATTTT. It is translated as CASSERATGHNQPQHF.

This clonotype was recorded a few times. A much bigger clone sits one base away, suggesting this may be a read error. The chain joins TRBV12-3 or TRBV12-4 to TRBJ1-2; D may be TRBD1 (5 bases). Trimming removed 6 bases from V and 3 bases from J, with 11 bases in between. This CDR3 contains 13 residues. The DNA for the CDR3 is TGTGCCAGCAGCCGGGACGGCTACTATGGCTACACCTTC. Its translation is CASSRDGYYGYTF.

This clonotype was seen ten or more times. The junction does not match germline at one end; this may be a read error. The V call is TRBV12-3 or TRBV12-4, the J call TRBJ1-1; D perhaps matches TRBD1 (5 bases). This CDR3 is 14 amino acids long. This CDR3 reads CASSLAGVGTEAFF. The CDR3 DNA reads as TGTGCCAGCAGCTTAGCGGGGGTAGGGACTGAAGCTTTCTTT.

The rearrangement uses TRBV20-1 and TRBJ2-1, with 7 bases lining up with TRBD2. Germline-derived CDR1 and CDR2 are DFQATT and SNEGSKA (reference sequence). The CDR3 runs to 12 residues. CDR3 DNA sequence: TGCAGGGGGGGGAGGGGTTACAATGAGCAGTTCTTC. Its translation is CRGGRGYNEQFF.

This clonotype showed up just a few times. One junction end does not reproduce the germline sequence, and a read error may be involved. This chain uses TRBV28 with TRBJ2-3; TRBD1 might be the D (7 bases). Germline V gene lookup returns CDR1 MDHEN and CDR2 SYDVKM. This CDR3 comprises 15 residues. The CDR3 protein is CASTPVRGRTDTRYF. The DNA of the CDR3 is TGTGCCAGCACCCCCGTCAGGGGGAGGACAGATACGCGGTATTTT.

The chain combines TRBV12-3 or TRBV12-4 with TRBJ2-7; no clear D gene. Trimming took 5 bases from V and 3 from J, leaving 14 bases between them. This CDR3 is built from 14 residues. The CDR3 reads CASSLLNTDYEQYF. Here the CDR3 DNA reads TGTGCCAGCAGTCTACTTAATACAGACTACGAGCAGTACTTC.

The genes are TRBV27 and TRBJ2-2; D is perhaps TRBD2 (6 bases). The germline gives CDR1 MNHEY, CDR2 SMNVEV (reference sequence). The germline V and J ends were trimmed by 5 bases and 4 bases, with 14 bases remaining between them. The CDR3 contains 15 residues. In nucleotides, the CDR3 is TGTGCCAGCAGTCTGGGTAGCGGCGGCACCGGGGAGCTGTTTTTT. It is translated as CASSLGSGGTGELFF.

This clonotype was found a few times. This chain connects TRBV4-2 to TRBJ1-2; D gene ambiguous. The V end was cut by 0 bases, the J end by 4 bases, with 12 bases between. This CDR3 region has 15 residues. Germline-derived CDR1 and CDR2 are LGHNA and YNFKEQ. The CDR3 spells CASSQDVRAFYGYTF. The CDR3 DNA reads as TGTGCCAGCAGCCAAGACGTAAGGGCCTTCTATGGCTACACCTTC.

This clonotype was counted a few times. This chain uses TRBV4-1 with TRBJ2-1; D not resolved. V lost 1 base and J lost 5, with 12 bases in between. Germline V CDR1 and CDR2: MGHRA, YSYEKL. This CDR3 comprises 15 residues. In DNA, the CDR3 is TGCGCCAGCAGCCAAGTCGTTCCCGAGGACAATGAGCAGTTCTTC. It codes for CASSQVVPEDNEQFF.

The V and J genes are TRBV20-1 and TRBJ2-3; TRBD2 matches 10 bases. The CDR3 is 15 residues long. Looked up from germline, CDR1 is DFQATT and CDR2 is SNEGSKA (reference sequence). V shed 2 bases and J 9 bases; nucleotides not matched to a gene: 11. CDR3 residues: CSARSGGVSTGTQYF. CDR3 bases: TGCAGTGCTAGAAGCGGGGGGGTCAGCACAGGCACGCAGTATTTT.

The chain links TRBV14 to TRBJ2-3; the D gene could be TRBD1 or TRBD2 (6 bases each). From germline, CDR1 is SGHDN and CDR2 FVKESK. The ends were cut back, 2 bases at V and 1 base at J, with 10 bases in the middle. There are 15 residues in the CDR3. CDR3 protein: CASSQNRGRTDTQYF. CDR3 coding DNA: TGTGCCAGCAGCCAAAACCGGGGGCGCACAGATACGCAGTATTTT.

This chain uses TRBV5-1 with TRBJ1-1, with D unclear. From germline, CDR1 is SGHRS and CDR2 YFSETQ. The CDR3 length is 12 residues. V dropped 4 bases and J dropped 10 bases, with 14 bases sitting between them. Here the CDR3 DNA reads TGCGCCAGCAGCCCAACCCTTGTTGTAGCTTTCTTT. This gives the protein CASSPTLVVAFF.

This clonotype came up a few times. The rearrangement links TRBV4-3 to TRBJ2-7; a weak D match, TRBD1 (6 bases). Between the trimmed V and J ends, which lost 0 bases and 3 bases, there was a span of 15 bases. Germline V CDR1 and CDR2: LGHNA, YSLEER. The length of the CDR3 is 16 residues. The CDR3 loop is CASSQDHVGGNYEQYF. CDR3 DNA sequence: TGCGCCAGCAGCCAAGATCATGTAGGGGGAAACTACGAGCAGTACTTC.

This clonotype was detected only a few times. This chain connects TRBV5-1 to TRBJ1-4, with 7 bases identical to TRBD1. Per germline, CDR1 SGHRS and CDR2 YFSETQ. This CDR3 region has 15 residues. With V trimmed by 1 base and J by 8 bases, 8 bases remained unmatched. CDR3: CASSLRRQGEEKLFF. The CDR3 region has the DNA TGCGCCAGCAGCTTGCGTCGACAGGGTGAAGAAAAACTGTTTTTT. Full variable domain (outside the CDR3, taken from reference TRBV5-1 and TRBJ1-4): KAGVTQTPRYLIKTRGQQVTLSCSPISGHRSVSWYQQTPGQGLQFLFEYFSETQRNKGNFPGRFSGRQFSNSRSEMNVSTLELGDSALYLCASSLRRQGEEKLFFGSGTQLSVL.

This chain connects TRBV29-1 to TRBJ2-3; D might be TRBD2 (6 bases). Germline CDR1 reads SQVTM; CDR2 reads ANQGSEA. Trimming shortened V by 1 base and J by 8 bases, and 13 bases separated the two germline ends. This CDR3 region has 13 residues. The CDR3 coding sequence is TGCAGCGTTGAAGGGGGAGGATCAGGTACGCAGTATTTT. Protein sequence: CSVEGGGSGTQYF.

The chain joins TRBV20-1 to TRBJ2-3; 8 nucleotides agree with TRBD2. The CDR3 is 15 residues long. The V segment lost 6 bases and the J segment 4 bases; nucleotides outside the gene matches: 12. Germline V gene lookup returns CDR1 DFQATT and CDR2 SNEGSKA (reference sequence). The CDR3 loop is CSADSGAISADTQYF. The CDR3, as DNA: TGCAGTGCGGATAGCGGGGCTATAAGCGCAGATACGCAGTATTTT.

This clonotype was counted a single time. V usage is TRBV7-2 and J usage is TRBJ2-5, with 13 bases that match TRBD2. Germline CDR1 reads SGHTA; CDR2 reads FQGNSA. With V trimmed by 6 bases and J by 5 bases, 6 bases remained unmatched. The CDR3 spans 15 residues. The CDR3 nucleotides read TGTGCCAGCAGATTCTGGACTAGCGGGGGTGAGACCCAGTACTTC. Its translation is CASRFWTSGGETQYF. Combining the CDR3 with reference TRBV7-2 and TRBJ2-5 gives the whole variable domain GAGVSQSPSNKVTEKGKDVELRCDPISGHTALYWYRQSLGQGLEFLIYFQGNSAPDKSGLPSDRFSAERTGGSVSTLTIQRTQQEDSAVYLCASRFWTSGGETQYFGPGTRLLVL.

V is TRBV5-1 and J is TRBJ2-3; 8 nucleotides match TRBD2. Germline CDR1 reads SGHRS; CDR2 reads YFSETQ. The CDR3 is 14 residues long. Trimming removed 7 bases from V and 2 bases from J; junction bases left unmatched: 6. This CDR3 reads CASRAGAFTDTQYF. The CDR3 nucleotides read TGCGCCAGCCGAGCGGGGGCGTTCACAGATACGCAGTATTTT.

Remarks on this clonotype: Germline is not matched at one junction end, which may reflect a read error. The J gene is TRBJ2-3, the V gene TRBV28, with 12 bases that match TRBD2. The CDR3 consists of 17 residues. CDR1 is MDHEN, CDR2 SYDVKM, per germline. CDR3 amino acids: CASSFPTSGGTTDTLYF. DNA of the CDR3: TGTGCCAGCAGTTTCCCGACTAGCGGGGGCACCACAGATACGCTGTATTTT.

The CDR3 nucleotides are TGTGCCAGCAGCCGTTATACAGGGGGGAACTATGGCTACACCTTC. Translated: CASSRYTGGNYGYTF. The rearrangement uses TRBV7-2 and TRBJ1-2; TRBD1 matches at 8 bases. From germline, CDR1 is SGHTA and CDR2 FQGNSA. The CDR3 loop spans 15 amino acids. Germline trimming cut 5 bases from V and 2 bases from J; bases unmatched to any gene: 7.

This clonotype was recorded once. This chain joins TRBV7-9 and TRBJ1-2, with D unclear. Germline V gene lookup returns CDR1 SEHNR and CDR2 FQNEAQ (reference sequence). The CDR3 is 11 amino acids. The germline V and J ends were trimmed by 5 bases and 6 bases, with 7 bases remaining between them. CDR3 nucleotides: TGTGCCAGCAGCCCAAGGCATGGCTACACCTTC. Protein product: CASSPRHGYTF.

The CDR3 region has the DNA TGTGCCAGCAGTTTTTCAGCGGGCCCCACAGATACGCAGTATTTT. Protein sequence: CASSFSAGPTDTQYF. This chain joins TRBV12-3 or TRBV12-4 and TRBJ2-3, with a weak D call TRBD2 (6 bases). V was trimmed by 3 bases and J by 2 bases, leaving 12 bases between them. This CDR3 contains 15 residues.